The clone carrying this T cell receptor (beta chain) has at least ten counts. Its antigen is unidentified. This sample is drawn from a study of T cells in Graves' hyperthyroidism and ophthalmopathy. General study points: Appearing also in blood were most of the thyroid clonotypes expanded above 0.001. A model of 13 V-J pairs discriminated ophthalmopathy from stable hyperthyroidism. Ophthalmopathy, which appeared later, was predicted by the model a median around 6 months before onset.

Researchers barred patients who had uncontrolled infection, other autoimmune disease, pregnancy or lactation. Researchers took RNA transcripts and amplified the TCR beta CDR3 regions from them. The TCR CDR3 was amplified in a first-round RT-PCR using the HTBI primer set. One entry per CDR3 protein results from TCRdb running MiXCR on the multiplex PCR reads. The sample has 350,000 to 450,000 distinct CDR3 sequences; over 12% are singletons. Sequencing used blood. The source is a man aged 50 to 60 with Graves' ophthalmopathy.

The CDR3 DNA reads as TGTGCCAGCGGGGACAGGGTGAACACCGGGGAGCTGTTTTTT. It encodes CASGDRVNTGELFF. The chain is built from TRBV2 and TRBJ2-2; 9 nucleotides align to TRBD1. Germline V gives CDR1 SNHLY, CDR2 FYNNEI. The junction had 2 bases not matched to a gene; V was cut back by 8 bases and J by 1 base. The CDR3 is 14 amino acids.